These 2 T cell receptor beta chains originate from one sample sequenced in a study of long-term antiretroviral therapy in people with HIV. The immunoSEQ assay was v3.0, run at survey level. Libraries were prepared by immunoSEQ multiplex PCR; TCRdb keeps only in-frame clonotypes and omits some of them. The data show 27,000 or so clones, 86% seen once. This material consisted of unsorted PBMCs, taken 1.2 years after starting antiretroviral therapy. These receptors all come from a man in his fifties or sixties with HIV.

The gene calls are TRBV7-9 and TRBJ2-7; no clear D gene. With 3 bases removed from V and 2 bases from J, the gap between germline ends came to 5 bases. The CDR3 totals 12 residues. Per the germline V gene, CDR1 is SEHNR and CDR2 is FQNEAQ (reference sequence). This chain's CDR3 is CASSFDTYEQYF. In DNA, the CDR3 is TGTGCCAGCAGCTTCGATACCTACGAGCAGTACTTC.

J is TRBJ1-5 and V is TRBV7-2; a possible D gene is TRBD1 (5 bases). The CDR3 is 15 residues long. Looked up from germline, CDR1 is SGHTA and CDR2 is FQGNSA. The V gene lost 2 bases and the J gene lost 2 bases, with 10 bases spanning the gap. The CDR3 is CASSLSRVGNQPQHF. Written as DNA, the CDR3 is TGTGCCAGCAGCTTATCCAGGGTGGGCAATCAGCCCCAGCATTTT.